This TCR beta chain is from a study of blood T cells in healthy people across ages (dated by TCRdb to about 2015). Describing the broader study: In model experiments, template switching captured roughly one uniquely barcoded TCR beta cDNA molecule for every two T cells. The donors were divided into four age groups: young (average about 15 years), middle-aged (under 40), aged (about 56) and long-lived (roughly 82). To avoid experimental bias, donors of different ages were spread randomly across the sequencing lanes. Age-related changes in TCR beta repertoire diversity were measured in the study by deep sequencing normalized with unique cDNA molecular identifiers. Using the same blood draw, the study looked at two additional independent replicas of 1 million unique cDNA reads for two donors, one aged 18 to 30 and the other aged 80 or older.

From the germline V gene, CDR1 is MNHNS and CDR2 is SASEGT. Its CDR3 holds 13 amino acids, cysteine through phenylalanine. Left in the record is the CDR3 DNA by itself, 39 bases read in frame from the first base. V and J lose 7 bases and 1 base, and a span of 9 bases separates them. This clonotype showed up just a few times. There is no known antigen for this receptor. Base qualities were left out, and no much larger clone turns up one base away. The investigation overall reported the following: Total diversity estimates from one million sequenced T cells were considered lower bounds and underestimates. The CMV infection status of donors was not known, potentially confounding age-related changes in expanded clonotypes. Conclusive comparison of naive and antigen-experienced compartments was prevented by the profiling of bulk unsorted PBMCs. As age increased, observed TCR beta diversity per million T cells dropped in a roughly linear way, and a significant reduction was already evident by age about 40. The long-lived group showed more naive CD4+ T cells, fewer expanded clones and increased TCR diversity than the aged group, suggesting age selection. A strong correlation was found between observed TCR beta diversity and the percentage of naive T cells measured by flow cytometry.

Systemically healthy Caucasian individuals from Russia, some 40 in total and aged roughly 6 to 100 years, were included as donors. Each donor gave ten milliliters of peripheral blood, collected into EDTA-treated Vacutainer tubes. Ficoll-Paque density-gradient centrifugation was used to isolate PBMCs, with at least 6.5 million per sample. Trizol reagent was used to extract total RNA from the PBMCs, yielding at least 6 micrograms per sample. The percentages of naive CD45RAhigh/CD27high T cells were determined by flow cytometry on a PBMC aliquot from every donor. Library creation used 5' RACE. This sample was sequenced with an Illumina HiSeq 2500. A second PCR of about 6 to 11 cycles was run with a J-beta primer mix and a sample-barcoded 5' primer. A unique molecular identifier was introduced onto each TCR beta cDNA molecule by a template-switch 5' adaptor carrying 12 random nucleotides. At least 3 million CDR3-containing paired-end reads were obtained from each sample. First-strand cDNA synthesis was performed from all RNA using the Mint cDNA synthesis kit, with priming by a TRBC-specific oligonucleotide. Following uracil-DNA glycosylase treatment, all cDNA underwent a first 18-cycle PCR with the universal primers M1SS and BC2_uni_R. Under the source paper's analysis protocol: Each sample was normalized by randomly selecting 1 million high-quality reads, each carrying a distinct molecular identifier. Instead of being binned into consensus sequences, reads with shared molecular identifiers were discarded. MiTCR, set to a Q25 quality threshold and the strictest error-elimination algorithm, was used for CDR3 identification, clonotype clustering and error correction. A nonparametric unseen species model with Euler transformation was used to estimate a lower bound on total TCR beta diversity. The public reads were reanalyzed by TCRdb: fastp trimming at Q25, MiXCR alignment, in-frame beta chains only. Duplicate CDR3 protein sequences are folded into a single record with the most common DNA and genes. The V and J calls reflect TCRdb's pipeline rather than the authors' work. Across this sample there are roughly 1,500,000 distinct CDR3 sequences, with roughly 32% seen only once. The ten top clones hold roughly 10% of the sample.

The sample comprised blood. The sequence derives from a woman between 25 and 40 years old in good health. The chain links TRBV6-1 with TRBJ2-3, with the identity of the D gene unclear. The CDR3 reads CASTADGTDTQYF. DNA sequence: TGTGCCAGCACGGCCGACGGCACAGATACGCAGTATTTT.